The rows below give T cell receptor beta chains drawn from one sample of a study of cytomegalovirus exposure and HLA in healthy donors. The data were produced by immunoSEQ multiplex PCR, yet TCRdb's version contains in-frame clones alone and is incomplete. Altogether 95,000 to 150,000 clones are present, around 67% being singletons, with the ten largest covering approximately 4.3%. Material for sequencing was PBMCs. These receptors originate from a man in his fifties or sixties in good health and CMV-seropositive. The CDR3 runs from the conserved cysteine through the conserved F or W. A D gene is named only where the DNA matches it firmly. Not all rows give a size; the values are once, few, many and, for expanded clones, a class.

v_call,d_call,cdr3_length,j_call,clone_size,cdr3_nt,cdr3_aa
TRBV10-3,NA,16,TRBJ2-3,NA,TGTGCCATCAGTGTCCGGGACACGGGGTGGACAGATACGCAGTATTTT,CAISVRDTGWTDTQYF
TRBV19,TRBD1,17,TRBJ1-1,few,TGTGCCAGTAGCCCCAGGGGGCGCCCCGATGTGGACACTGAAGCTTTCTTT,CASSPRGRPDVDTEAFF
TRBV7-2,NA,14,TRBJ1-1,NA,TGTGCCAGCAGCGGCAGGGAAGTATACACTGAAGCTTTCTTT,CASSGREVYTEAFF
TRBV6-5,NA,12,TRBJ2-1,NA,TGTGCCACCTGGGCCCACCAAAATGAGCAGTTCTTC,CATWAHQNEQFF
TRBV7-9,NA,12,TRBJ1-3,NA,TGTGCCAGCAGCTTAGATTTCCAGCGGGGAGATTTT,CASSLDFQRGDF
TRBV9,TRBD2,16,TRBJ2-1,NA,TGTGCCAGCAGCGTAATTGGGACTAGCGGTTTGAATGAGCAGTTCTTC,CASSVIGTSGLNEQFF
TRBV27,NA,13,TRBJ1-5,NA,TGTGCCAGCTCGGGCAGGGTAAGTCAGCCCCAGCATTTT,CASSGRVSQPQHF
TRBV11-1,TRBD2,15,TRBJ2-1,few,TGTGCCAGCAGATTTAGCGGGGGGAATCCCAATGAGCAGTTCTTC,CASRFSGGNPNEQFF
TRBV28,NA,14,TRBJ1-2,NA,TGTGCCAGCAGGCAGGTGGGACATAACTATGGCTACACCTTC,CASRQVGHNYGYTF
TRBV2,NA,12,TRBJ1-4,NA,TGTGCCAGCAACAGGATGGATGAAAAACTGTTTTTT,CASNRMDEKLFF
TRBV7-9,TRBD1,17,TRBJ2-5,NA,TGTTCCAGCAGGACAGGGGGCCCATCTCCGGGGAAAGAGACCCAGTACTTC,CSSRTGGPSPGKETQYF
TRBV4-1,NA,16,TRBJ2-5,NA,TGCGCCAGCAGCCAAGGAAACGGGGAGATCCAAGAGACCCAGTACTTC,CASSQGNGEIQETQYF
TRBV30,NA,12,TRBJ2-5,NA,TGTGCCTGGAGAAGCCCAGGAGGGACCCAGTACTTC,CAWRSPGGTQYF
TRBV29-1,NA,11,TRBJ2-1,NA,TGCAGCGTTGATAGAGGAGGGTCGCAGTTCTTC,CSVDRGGSQFF
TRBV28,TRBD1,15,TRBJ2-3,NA,TGTGCCTCCTCGCACGGGACAGATTTTTTAGATACGCAGTATTTT,CASSHGTDFLDTQYF
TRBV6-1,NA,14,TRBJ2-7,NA,TGTGCCAGCAGTGAGGAAAACTATTTCTACGAGCAGTACTTC,CASSEENYFYEQYF
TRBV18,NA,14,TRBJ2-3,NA,TGTGCCAGCTCACCCAGCGGACTCACAGATACGCAGTATTTT,CASSPSGLTDTQYF
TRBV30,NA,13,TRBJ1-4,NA,TGTGCCTGGAGTGCCTCAACTAATGAAAAACTGTTTTTT,CAWSASTNEKLFF
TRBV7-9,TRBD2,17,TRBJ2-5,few,TGTTCCAGCAGCACCAGTTTAGCGGGGGGCAACCAAGAGACCCAGTACTTC,CSSSTSLAGGNQETQYF
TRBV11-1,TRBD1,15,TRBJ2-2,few,TGTGCCAGCAGCCAGAGGGGGCAGAACACCGGGGAGCTGTTTTTT,CASSQRGQNTGELFF
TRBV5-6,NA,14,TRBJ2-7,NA,TGTGCCAGCAGCTTTATCACCGGGGCGGGGGAGCAGTACTTC,CASSFITGAGEQYF
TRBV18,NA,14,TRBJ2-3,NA,TGTGCCAGCTCACCAAGGACTAACACAGATACGCAGTATTTT,CASSPRTNTDTQYF
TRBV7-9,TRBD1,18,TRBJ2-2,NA,TGTGCCAGCAGCCCACTCCCACAGGGGGCGGTTAACACCGGGGAGCTGTTTTTT,CASSPLPQGAVNTGELFF
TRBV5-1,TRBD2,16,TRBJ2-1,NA,TGCGCCAGCACTACTTTAGCGGGGGGGACTTCGGACGGCCAGTTCTTC,CASTTLAGGTSDGQFF
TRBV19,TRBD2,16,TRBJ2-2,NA,TGTGCCAGTAGTATTAGCGGGGGGCAGAACACCGGGGAGCTGTTTTTT,CASSISGGQNTGELFF
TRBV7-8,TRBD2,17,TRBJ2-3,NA,TGTGCCAGCAGCTTAGGACTAGGGACTAGATCGACAGATACGCAGTATTTT,CASSLGLGTRSTDTQYF
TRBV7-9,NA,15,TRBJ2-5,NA,TGTGCCAGCAGCTTGGCTCGACAAGGTTCAATGACCCAGTACTTC,CASSLARQGSMTQYF
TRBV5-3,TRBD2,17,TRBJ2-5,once,TGTGCCAGATGGTCGGCTAGCGGGGGGGTGGAGCAAGAGACCCAGTACTTC,CARWSASGGVEQETQYF
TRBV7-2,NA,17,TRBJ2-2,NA,TGTGCCAGCAGCTTAGTCTCCGACTTGGGGGCCACCGGGGAGCTGTTTTTT,CASSLVSDLGATGELFF
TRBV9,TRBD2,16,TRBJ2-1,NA,TGTGCCAGCAGCGTCACTAGCGGGGGAATGATCAATGAGCAGTTCTTC,CASSVTSGGMINEQFF
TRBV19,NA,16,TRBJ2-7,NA,TGTGCCAGTAGCGGCGGGGGCCACCCACCCCCTTACGAGCAGTACTTC,CASSGGGHPPPYEQYF
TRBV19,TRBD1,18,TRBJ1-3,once,TGTGCCAGTAGTTCCCGCCCCCGGACAGGGACCCACCTGGACACCATATATTTT,CASSSRPRTGTHLDTIYF
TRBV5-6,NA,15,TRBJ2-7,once,TGTGCCAGCAGCTTGTTCGGACGGGATAGTTACGAGCAGTACTTC,CASSLFGRDSYEQYF
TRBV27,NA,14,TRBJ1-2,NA,TGTGCCAGCAGCCGCGGGGACGAGATTTATGGCTACACCTTC,CASSRGDEIYGYTF
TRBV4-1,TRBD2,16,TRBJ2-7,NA,TGCGCCAGCAGCCAAGAGTCTAGCGGCCTTACCTACGAGCAGTACTTC,CASSQESSGLTYEQYF
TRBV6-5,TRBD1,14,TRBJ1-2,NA,TGTGCCAGCAAACGACAGGGGCCGAACTATGGCTACACCTTC,CASKRQGPNYGYTF
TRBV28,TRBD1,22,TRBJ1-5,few,TGTGCCAGCAGGCTTTTTCGGGTCAAAAACCGGGACAGGGTGTGGGGCAATCAGCCCCAGCATTTT,CASRLFRVKNRDRVWGNQPQHF
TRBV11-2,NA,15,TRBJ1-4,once,TGTGCCAGCAGCTTAAACGTACAGTCGAATGAAAAACTGTTTTTT,CASSLNVQSNEKLFF
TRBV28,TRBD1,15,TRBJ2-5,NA,TGTGCCAGCAGTTTCCGGGACAGGCATAGAGAGACCCAGTACTTC,CASSFRDRHRETQYF
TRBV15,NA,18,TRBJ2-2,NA,TGTGCCACCAGCACCGGACTCGGGCGCAGGCCGAACACCGGGGAGCTGTTTTTT,CATSTGLGRRPNTGELFF
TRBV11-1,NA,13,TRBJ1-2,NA,TGTGCCAGCAGCATGGGCTCCCCGAGTGGCTACACCTTC,CASSMGSPSGYTF
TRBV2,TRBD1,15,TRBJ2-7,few,TGTGCCAGCACCCCGGACAGGGCTTCCTCCTACGAGCAGTACTTC,CASTPDRASSYEQYF
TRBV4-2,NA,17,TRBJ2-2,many,TGTGCCAGCAGCCAAGGTCTTGGCGCGTTGGGCGCCGGGGAGCTGTTTTTT,CASSQGLGALGAGELFF
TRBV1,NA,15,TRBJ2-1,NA,TGCACCAGCAGCCAAGAGGCGGGGGGAAAGAATGAGCAGTTCTTC,CTSSQEAGGKNEQFF
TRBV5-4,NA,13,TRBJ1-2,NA,TGTGCCAGCAGCTTGGCGGGATCCCGCGGCTACACCTTC,CASSLAGSRGYTF
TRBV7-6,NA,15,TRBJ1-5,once,TGTGCCAGCAGCTTATCTGAAGGACGGGGTCAGCCCCAGCATTTT,CASSLSEGRGQPQHF
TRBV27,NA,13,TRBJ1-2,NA,TGTGCCAGCAGTTTAGGGCAGGGCTATGGCTACACCTTC,CASSLGQGYGYTF
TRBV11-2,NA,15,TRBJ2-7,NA,TGTGCCAGCAGCGTACGGGGAGGGGGGTCTCTCGAGCAGTACTTC,CASSVRGGGSLEQYF
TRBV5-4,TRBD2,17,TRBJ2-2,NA,TGTGCCAGCAGCGTCCTAGCGGGGGGGCCTAGACCCGGGGAGCTGTTTTTT,CASSVLAGGPRPGELFF
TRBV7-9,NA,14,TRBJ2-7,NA,TGTGCCAGCAGACCACCCGGAGGCCCAAACGAGCAGTACTTC,CASRPPGGPNEQYF